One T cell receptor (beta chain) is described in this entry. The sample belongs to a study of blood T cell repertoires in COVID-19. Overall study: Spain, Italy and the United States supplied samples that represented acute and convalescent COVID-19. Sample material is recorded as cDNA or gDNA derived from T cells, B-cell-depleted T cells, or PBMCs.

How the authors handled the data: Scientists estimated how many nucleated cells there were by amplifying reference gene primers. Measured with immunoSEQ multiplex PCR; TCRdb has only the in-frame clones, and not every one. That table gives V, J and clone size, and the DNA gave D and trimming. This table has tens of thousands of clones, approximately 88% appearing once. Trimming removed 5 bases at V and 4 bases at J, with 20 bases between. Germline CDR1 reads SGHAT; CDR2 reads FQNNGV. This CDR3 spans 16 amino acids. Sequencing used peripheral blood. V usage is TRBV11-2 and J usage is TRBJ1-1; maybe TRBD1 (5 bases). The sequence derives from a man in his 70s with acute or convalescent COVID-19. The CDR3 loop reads CASSGYRQPGRTEAFF. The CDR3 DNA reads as TGTGCCAGCAGCGGGTACCGACAGCCCGGTCGCACTGAAGCTTTCTTT.